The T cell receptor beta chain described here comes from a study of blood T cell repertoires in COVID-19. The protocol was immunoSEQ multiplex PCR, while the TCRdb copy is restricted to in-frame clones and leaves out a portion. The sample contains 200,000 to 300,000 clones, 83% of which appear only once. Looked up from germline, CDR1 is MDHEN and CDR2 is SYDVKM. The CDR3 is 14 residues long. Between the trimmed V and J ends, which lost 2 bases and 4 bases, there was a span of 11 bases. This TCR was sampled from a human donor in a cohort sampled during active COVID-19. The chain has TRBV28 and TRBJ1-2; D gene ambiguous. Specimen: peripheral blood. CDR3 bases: TGTGCCAGCAGTTTAGAGAGGCGGGGCTATGGCTACACCTTC. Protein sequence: CASSLERRGYGYTF.